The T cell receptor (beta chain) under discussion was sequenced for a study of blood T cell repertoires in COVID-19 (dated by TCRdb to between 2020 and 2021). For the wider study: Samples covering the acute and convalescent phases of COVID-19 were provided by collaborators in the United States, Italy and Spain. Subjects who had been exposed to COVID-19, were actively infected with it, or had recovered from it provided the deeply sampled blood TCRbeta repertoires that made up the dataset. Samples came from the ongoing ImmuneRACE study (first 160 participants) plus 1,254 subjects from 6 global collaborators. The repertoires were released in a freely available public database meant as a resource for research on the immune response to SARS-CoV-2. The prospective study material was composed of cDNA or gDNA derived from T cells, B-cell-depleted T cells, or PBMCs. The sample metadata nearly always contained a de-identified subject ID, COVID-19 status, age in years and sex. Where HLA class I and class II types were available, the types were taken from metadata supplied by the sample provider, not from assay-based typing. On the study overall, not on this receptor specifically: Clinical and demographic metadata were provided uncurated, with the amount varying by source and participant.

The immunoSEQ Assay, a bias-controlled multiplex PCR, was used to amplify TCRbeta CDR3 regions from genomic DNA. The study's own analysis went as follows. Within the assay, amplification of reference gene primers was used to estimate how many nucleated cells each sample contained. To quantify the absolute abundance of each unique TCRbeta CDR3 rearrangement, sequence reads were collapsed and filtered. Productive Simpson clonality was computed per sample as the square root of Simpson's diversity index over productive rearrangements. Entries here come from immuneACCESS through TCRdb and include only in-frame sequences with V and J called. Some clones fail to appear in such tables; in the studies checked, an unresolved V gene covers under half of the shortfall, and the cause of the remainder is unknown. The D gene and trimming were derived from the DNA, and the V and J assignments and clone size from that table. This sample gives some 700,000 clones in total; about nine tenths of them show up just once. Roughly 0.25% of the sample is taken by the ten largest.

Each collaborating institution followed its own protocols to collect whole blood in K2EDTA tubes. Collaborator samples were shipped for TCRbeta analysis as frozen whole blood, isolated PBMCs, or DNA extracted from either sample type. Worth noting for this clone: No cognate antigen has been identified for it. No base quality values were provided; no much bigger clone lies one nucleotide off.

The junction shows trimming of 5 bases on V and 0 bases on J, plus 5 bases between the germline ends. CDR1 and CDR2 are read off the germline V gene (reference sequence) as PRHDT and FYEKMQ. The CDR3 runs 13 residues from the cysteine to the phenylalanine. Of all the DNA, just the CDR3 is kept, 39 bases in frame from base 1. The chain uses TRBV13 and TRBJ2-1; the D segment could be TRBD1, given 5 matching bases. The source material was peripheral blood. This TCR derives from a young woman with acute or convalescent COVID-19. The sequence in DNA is TGTGCCAGCAGCAGGGGCTCCTACAATGAGCAGTTCTTC. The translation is CASSRGSYNEQFF.